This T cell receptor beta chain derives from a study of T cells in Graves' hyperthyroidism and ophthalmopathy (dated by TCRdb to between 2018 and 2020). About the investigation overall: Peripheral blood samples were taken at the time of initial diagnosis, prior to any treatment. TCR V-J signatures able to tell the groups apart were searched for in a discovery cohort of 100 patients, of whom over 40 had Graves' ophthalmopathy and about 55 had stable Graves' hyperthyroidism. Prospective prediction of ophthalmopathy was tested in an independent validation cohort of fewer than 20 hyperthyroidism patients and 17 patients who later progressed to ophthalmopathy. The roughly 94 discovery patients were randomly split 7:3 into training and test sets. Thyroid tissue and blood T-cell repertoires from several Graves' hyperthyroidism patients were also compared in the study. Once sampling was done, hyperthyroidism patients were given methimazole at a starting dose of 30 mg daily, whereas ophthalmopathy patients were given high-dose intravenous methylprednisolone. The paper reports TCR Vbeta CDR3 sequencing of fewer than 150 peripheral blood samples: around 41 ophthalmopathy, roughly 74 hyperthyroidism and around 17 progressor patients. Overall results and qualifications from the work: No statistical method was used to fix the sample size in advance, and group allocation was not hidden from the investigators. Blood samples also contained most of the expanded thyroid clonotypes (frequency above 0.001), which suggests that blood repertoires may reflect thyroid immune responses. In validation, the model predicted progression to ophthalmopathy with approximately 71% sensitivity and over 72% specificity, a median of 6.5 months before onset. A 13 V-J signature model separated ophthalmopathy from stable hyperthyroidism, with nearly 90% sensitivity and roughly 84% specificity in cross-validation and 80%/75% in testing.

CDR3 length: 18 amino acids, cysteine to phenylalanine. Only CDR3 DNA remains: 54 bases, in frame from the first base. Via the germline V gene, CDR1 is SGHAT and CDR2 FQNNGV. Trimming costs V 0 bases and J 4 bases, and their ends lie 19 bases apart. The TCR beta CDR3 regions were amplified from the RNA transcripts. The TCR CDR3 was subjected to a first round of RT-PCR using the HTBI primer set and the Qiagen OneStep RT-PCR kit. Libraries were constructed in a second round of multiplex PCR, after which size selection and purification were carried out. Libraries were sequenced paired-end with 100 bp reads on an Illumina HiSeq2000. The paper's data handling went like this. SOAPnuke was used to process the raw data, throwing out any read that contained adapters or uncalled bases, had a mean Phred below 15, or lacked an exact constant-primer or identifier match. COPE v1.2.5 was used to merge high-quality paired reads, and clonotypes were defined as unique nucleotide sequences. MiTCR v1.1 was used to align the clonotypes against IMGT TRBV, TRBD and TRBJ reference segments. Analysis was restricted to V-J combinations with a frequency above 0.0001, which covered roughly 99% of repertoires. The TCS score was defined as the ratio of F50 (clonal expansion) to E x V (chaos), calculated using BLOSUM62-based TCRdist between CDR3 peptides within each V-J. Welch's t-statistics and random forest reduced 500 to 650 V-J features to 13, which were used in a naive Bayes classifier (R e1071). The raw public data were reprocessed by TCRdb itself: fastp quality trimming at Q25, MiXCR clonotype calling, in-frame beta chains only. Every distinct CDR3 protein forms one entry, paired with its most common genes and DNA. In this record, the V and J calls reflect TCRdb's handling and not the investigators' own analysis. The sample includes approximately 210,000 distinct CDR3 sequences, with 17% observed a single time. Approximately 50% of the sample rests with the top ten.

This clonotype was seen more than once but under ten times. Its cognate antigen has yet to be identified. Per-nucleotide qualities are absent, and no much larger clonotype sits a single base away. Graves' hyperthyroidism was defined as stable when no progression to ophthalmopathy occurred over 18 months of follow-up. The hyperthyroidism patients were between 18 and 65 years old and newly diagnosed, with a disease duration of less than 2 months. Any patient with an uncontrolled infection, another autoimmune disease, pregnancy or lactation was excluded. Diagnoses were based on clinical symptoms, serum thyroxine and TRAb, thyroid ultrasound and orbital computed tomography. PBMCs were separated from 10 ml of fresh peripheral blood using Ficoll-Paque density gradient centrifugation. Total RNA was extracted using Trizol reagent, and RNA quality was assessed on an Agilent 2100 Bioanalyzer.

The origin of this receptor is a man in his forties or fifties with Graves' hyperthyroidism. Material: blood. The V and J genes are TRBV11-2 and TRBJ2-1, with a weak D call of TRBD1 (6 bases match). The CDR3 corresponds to CASSLDGFRTAPYNEQFF. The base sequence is TGTGCCAGCAGCTTAGATGGTTTTAGGACAGCTCCATACAATGAGCAGTTCTTC.